Described below is a single T cell receptor beta chain sequence and its context. The source of the sample is a study of blood T cell repertoires in COVID-19. Patients in Seattle were enrolled during active infection, then followed longitudinally. Sequenced by immunoSEQ multiplex PCR; TCRdb stores in-frame clones only, minus some. The sample carries about 140,000 clones, 80% to 85% recorded once. Per germline, CDR1 KGHSH and CDR2 LQKENI. V lost 5 bases to trimming and J lost 5 bases, with 18 bases between them. The CDR3 runs to 15 residues. The sample comprised peripheral blood. This chain uses TRBV18 with TRBJ1-2; D is ambiguous. The sequence was collected from a man aged 25 to 45 with COVID-19, enrolled during active disease. The CDR3 nucleotides are TGTGCCAGCTCATCCCGAGAGGGAGCGGCGTATGGCTACACCTTC. Translation gives CASSSREGAAYGYTF.